This passage covers 32 T cell receptor beta chains from one sample sequenced in a study of technical replicates of blood from a handful of donors. Sequencing used immunoSEQ multiplex PCR; TCRdb keeps in-frame clones, though not all of them. The data contain some 85,000 clones, roughly 96% of them singletons. The sequencing sample was made of T cells isolated from PBMCs. The receptor set was obtained from a human donor in good health.

V gene TRBV1 combines with J gene TRBJ2-7; the table names TRBD1, a call not compared with the DNA. TRBV1 is labeled a pseudogene. This CDR3 spans 13 amino acids. The CDR3 DNA follows: TGCACCAGCAGCCAAGACAGCTCCTACGAGCAGTACTTC. It translates to CTSSQDSSYEQYF.

V and J are TRBV6-5 and TRBJ2-3; TRBD2 matches 7 bases. Per germline, CDR1 MNHEY and CDR2 SVGAGI. The CDR3 sequence is 15 residues long. Germline trimming cut 1 base from V and 6 bases from J; bases unmatched to any gene: 7. The CDR3 loop reads CASSYLIGEGDTQYF. CDR3 DNA sequence: TGTGCCAGCAGTTACTTGATTGGGGAGGGGGATACGCAGTATTTT.

The chain employs TRBV19 and TRBJ2-7, with a weak D call TRBD1 (6 bases). Between the trimmed V and J ends, which lost 5 bases and 2 bases, there was a span of 19 bases. The germline CDR1 and CDR2 sequences are LNHDA and SQIVND (reference sequence). There are 16 residues in the CDR3. CDR3 coding DNA: TGTGCCAGTAGTTCACAGGGTTTTGCAGCTGCCTACGAGCAGTACTTC. This translates into CASSSQGFAAAYEQYF. Full variable domain (rest looked up from reference TRBV19 and TRBJ2-7): DGGITQSPKYLFRKEGQNVTLSCEQNLNHDAMYWYRQDPGQGLRLIYYSQIVNDFQKGDIAEGYSVSREKKESFPLTVTSAQKNPTAFYLCASSSQGFAAAYEQYFGPGTRLTVT.

This clone was detected only once. This sequence joins TRBV4-3 and TRBJ1-5; D is unresolved. Trimming took off 0 bases at V and 0 bases at J, with 9 bases between the two ends. CDR1 and CDR2 (germline): LGHNA, YSLEER. The CDR3 contains 16 residues. The CDR3 DNA is TGCGCCAGCAGCCAAGATAGAGTCGGTAGCAATCAGCCCCAGCATTTT. Its protein product is CASSQDRVGSNQPQHF.

The chain has TRBV30 and TRBJ2-3; 9 nucleotides match TRBD2. This CDR3 contains 14 residues. Germline V CDR1 and CDR2: GTSNPN, SVGIG (reference sequence). The J segment lost 0 bases and the V segment lost 5 bases, leaving 3 bases of the junction unmatched. This CDR3 reads CAWQLAGSTDTQYF. In DNA, the CDR3 is TGTGCCTGGCAGCTAGCGGGGAGCACAGATACGCAGTATTTT.

This sequence joins TRBV4-1 and TRBJ1-1, with a possible D match to TRBD1 (5 bases). Germline CDR1 MGHRA, CDR2 YSYEKL. The germline V and J ends were trimmed by 1 base and 3 bases, with 15 bases remaining between them. The CDR3 consists of 16 residues. CDR3 DNA sequence: TGCGCCAGCAGCCAAGCGTCAGGGCGGAGGGACACTGAAGCTTTCTTT. This translates into CASSQASGRRDTEAFF.

The chain has TRBV20-1 and TRBJ2-2; D might be TRBD1 (5 bases). The germline V gene encodes CDR1 DFQATT and CDR2 SNEGSKA (reference sequence). The CDR3 length is 11 residues. Trimming took off 6 bases at V and 3 bases at J, with 5 bases between the two ends. The CDR3 reads CSARDTGELFF. The CDR3 DNA follows: TGCAGTGCCAGGGACACCGGGGAGCTGTTTTTT.

The J gene is TRBJ1-2, the V gene TRBV19; 8 bases are a match to TRBD1. CDR1 is LNHDA and CDR2 is SQIVND in the germline V gene (reference sequence). V lost 6 bases, J lost 6 bases, and 0 bases stayed unmatched. This CDR3 comprises 11 residues. The CDR3: CASRQGDGYTF. CDR3 bases: TGTGCCAGTAGACAGGGGGATGGCTACACCTTC.

This chain uses TRBV25-1 with TRBJ2-3; D is unresolved. The V end was cut by 3 bases, the J end by 5 bases, with 6 bases between. The length of the CDR3 is 12 residues. The germline V gene has CDR1 MGHDK and CDR2 SYGVNS. The CDR3 reads CASSDSGDTQYF. CDR3 in DNA: TGTGCCAGCAGTGATTCGGGAGATACGCAGTATTTT.

The genes are TRBV25-1 and TRBJ1-5; 9 nucleotides align to TRBD1. Germline V gene sequence: CDR1 MGHDK, CDR2 SYGVNS. The CDR3 sequence is 18 residues long. V was pared by 5 bases and J by 0 bases, with 11 bases of the junction left unmatched. The CDR3 protein is CASSTYRDRAYSNQPQHF. CDR3 in DNA: TGTGCCAGCAGTACTTACCGGGACAGGGCTTATAGCAATCAGCCCCAGCATTTT.

The chain employs TRBV9 and TRBJ2-7; 9 positions match TRBD2. This CDR3 region has 13 residues. V lost 7 bases, J lost 5 bases, and 7 bases stayed unmatched. CDR1 and CDR2 (germline): SGDLS, YYNGEE. The CDR3 spells CASGAGGIDEQYF. The CDR3 coding sequence is TGTGCCAGCGGAGCGGGAGGCATTGACGAGCAGTACTTC.

This clone was detected only once. CDR3 sequence: CASSLTTRGSYNEQFF. CDR3 sequence (DNA): TGTGCCAGCAGCTTAACCACCCGCGGCTCCTACAATGAGCAGTTCTTC. The chain carries TRBV7-3 and TRBJ2-1; D remains unclear. Deletions cut 0 bases from V and 0 bases from J, with 9 bases between. Germline CDR1 and CDR2: SGHTA and FQGTGA. CDR3 size: 16 residues.

Notes on this clone: Other DNA sequences in the sample encode the same CDR3. This sequence joins TRBV28 and TRBJ2-7, with D possibly being TRBD2 (5 bases). The CDR3 sequence is 12 residues long. Per the germline V gene, CDR1 is MDHEN and CDR2 is SYDVKM. V was pared by 4 bases and J by 7 bases, with 11 bases between. The CDR3 bases are TGTGCCAGCAGTTCCCAAACGGGGGAGCAGTACTTC. Protein sequence: CASSSQTGEQYF.

V usage is TRBV10-3 and J usage is TRBJ1-3; D is ambiguous. This CDR3 is 16 amino acids long. Trimming took 0 bases from V and 0 from J, leaving 9 bases between them. Germline lookup yields CDR1 ENHRY and CDR2 SYGVKD. The CDR3 here is CAISESGSLSGNTIYF. CDR3 DNA sequence: TGTGCCATCAGTGAGTCGGGCAGCCTCTCTGGAAACACCATATATTTT.

The gene calls are TRBV9 and TRBJ2-1, with TRBD2 matching over 7 bases. The germline CDR1 and CDR2 sequences are SGDLS and YYNGEE. The CDR3 consists of 15 residues. Trimming removed 0 bases from V and 10 bases from J; junction bases left unmatched: 10. In DNA, the CDR3 is TGTGCCAGCAGCGTAGCTATGGCGGGAGCAGGCGAGCAGTTCTTC. Encoded protein: CASSVAMAGAGEQFF. Full variable domain (rest looked up from reference TRBV9 and TRBJ2-1): DSGVTQTPKHLITATGQRVTLRCSPRSGDLSVYWYQQSLDQGLQFLIQYYNGEERAKGNILERFSAQQFPDLHSELNLSSLELGDSALYFCASSVAMAGAGEQFFGPGTRLTVL.

The rearrangement joins TRBV29-1 to TRBJ2-2, with D uncertain. V lost 0 bases and J 3 bases, leaving 5 bases between the germline ends. Germline values: CDR1 SQVTM, CDR2 ANQGSEA. The CDR3 runs to 13 residues. CDR3 nucleotide sequence: TGCAGCGTTGAAGATCATGACACCGGGGAGCTGTTTTTT. Translation: CSVEDHDTGELFF.

Points on this clone: This sample also contains other DNA sequences that code for the same CDR3. The rearrangement links TRBV19 to TRBJ1-5; 9 positions agree with TRBD1. The V and J ends lost 4 bases and 1 base, in that order; junction bases with no gene match: 2. This CDR3 is 15 amino acids long. Germline values: CDR1 LNHDA, CDR2 SQIVND (reference sequence). DNA of the CDR3: TGTGCCAGTAGTACGACAGGGGGGAGCAATCAGCCCCAGCATTTT. Amino acid sequence: CASSTTGGSNQPQHF.

The chain is built from TRBV19 and TRBJ2-1; 11 bases agree with TRBD2. CDR3 length: 13 amino acids. The germline V gene encodes CDR1 LNHDA and CDR2 SQIVND (reference sequence). V shed 9 bases and J 5 bases; nucleotides not matched to a gene: 3. CDR3 protein: CASGTSGNNEQFF. DNA of the CDR3: TGTGCCAGCGGGACTAGCGGTAACAATGAGCAGTTCTTC. Using reference TRBV19 and TRBJ2-1 for the parts outside the CDR3, the full variable domain is DGGITQSPKYLFRKEGQNVTLSCEQNLNHDAMYWYRQDPGQGLRLIYYSQIVNDFQKGDIAEGYSVSREKKESFPLTVTSAQKNPTAFYLCASGTSGNNEQFFGPGTRLTVL.

The CDR3 region has the DNA TGTGCCACCAGCAGAACCATACTAGCGGGAGGTTCAGAGACCCAGTACTTC. Translation: CATSRTILAGGSETQYF. The chain couples TRBV15 to TRBJ2-5, with 12 bases fitting TRBD2. Germline V gene lookup returns CDR1 LNHNV and CDR2 YYDKDF (reference sequence). V shed 2 bases, J shed 4 bases, and the junction held 8 bases outside the gene matches. CDR3 length: 17 residues.

This clone appeared a single time. The chain joins TRBV13 to TRBJ2-5; perhaps TRBD2 as D (7 bases). The germline V gene has CDR1 PRHDT and CDR2 FYEKMQ (reference sequence). Between the trimmed V and J ends, which lost 1 base and 2 bases, there was a span of 11 bases. This CDR3 is 15 amino acids long. The CDR3 region is CASSLEGGGQETQYF. As DNA, the CDR3 is TGTGCCAGCAGCTTAGAAGGGGGGGGGCAAGAGACCCAGTACTTC.

The chain combines TRBV7-9 with TRBJ2-4, with 8 bases lining up with TRBD1. CDR1 and CDR2 from the germline V gene are SEHNR and FQNEAQ (reference sequence). V gave up 6 bases and J gave up 8 bases; unmatched junction bases: 12. This CDR3 contains 15 residues. This CDR3 reads CASSFHTDRGYIQYF. The CDR3, as DNA: TGTGCCAGCAGTTTTCATACCGACAGGGGATACATTCAGTACTTC.

The V call is TRBV19, the J call TRBJ1-1; D is possibly TRBD1 (5 bases). V lost 3 bases, J lost 5 bases, and 13 bases lay in between. Germline V gene data show CDR1 as LNHDA and CDR2 as SQIVND (reference sequence). This CDR3 contains 14 residues. CDR3 coding DNA: TGTGCCAGTAGTATCCAGGGCAGAAGAACTGAAGCTTTCTTT. Its protein is CASSIQGRRTEAFF.

CDR3 nucleotides: TGTGCCAGCAGGGACAGGAGCTCTGGGGCCAACGTCCTGACTTTC. Its protein is CASRDRSSGANVLTF. This sequence joins TRBV7-2 and TRBJ2-6; TRBD1 matches 7 bases. Germline CDR1 is SGHTA and CDR2 is FQGNSA. V lost 6 bases and J lost 0; bases outside the gene matches: 2. The CDR3 runs to 15 residues.

The V call is TRBV5-6, the J call TRBJ1-2, with a possible D match to TRBD1 (5 bases). This CDR3 contains 15 residues. Germline V gene sequence: CDR1 SGHDT, CDR2 YYEEEE. V lost 0 bases and J 0 bases, leaving 9 bases between the germline ends. The CDR3 is CASSLAGPTNYGYTF. Written as DNA, the CDR3 is TGTGCCAGCAGCTTGGCAGGGCCCACTAACTATGGCTACACCTTC. Supplemented by reference TRBV5-6 and TRBJ1-2, the full variable domain reads DAGVTQSPTHLIKTRGQQVTLRCSPKSGHDTVSWYQQALGQGPQFIFQYYEEEERQRGNFPDRFSGHQFPNYSSELNVNALLLGDSALYLCASSLAGPTNYGYTFGSGTRLTVV.

The chain couples TRBV7-3 to TRBJ1-1; 10 bases align to TRBD1. The germline V gene has CDR1 SGHTA and CDR2 FQGTGA. The V and J ends lost 6 bases and 0 bases, in that order; junction bases with no gene match: 7. The CDR3 runs 16 residues. CDR3 nucleotide sequence: TGTGCCAGCAGGCCGGGACAGGGGCTCATGAACACTGAAGCTTTCTTT. It translates to CASRPGQGLMNTEAFF.

This clone has just one count. V is TRBV10-3 and J is TRBJ1-2; 8 bases are shared with TRBD1. Unmatched junction bases numbered 4, after V lost 0 bases and J lost 7 bases. The CDR3 totals 14 residues. Germline loops: CDR1 ENHRY, CDR2 SYGVKD. The CDR3 DNA reads TGTGCCATCAGTGAGTCCGGGACAGGACCTGGCTACACCTTC. It translates to CAISESGTGPGYTF.

The chain uses TRBV4-2 and TRBJ2-5; D call uncertain. CDR1 LGHNA and CDR2 YNFKEQ come from the germline V gene. V dropped 1 base and J dropped 5 bases, with 8 bases sitting between them. The CDR3 consists of 13 residues. The CDR3, as DNA: TGTGCCAGCAGCCAAGTAAAAGAGGAGACCCAGTACTTC. Residues: CASSQVKEETQYF.

J is TRBJ2-7 and V is TRBV5-5; 7 bases are shared with TRBD2. The CDR3 covers 15 residues. Germline lookup yields CDR1 SGHKS and CDR2 YYEKEE (reference sequence). Trimming at V came to 1 base and at J to 0 bases, leaving 4 bases not matched to a gene. Written as DNA, the CDR3 is TGTGCCAGCAGCTTGTTGGGACTATCCTCCTACGAGCAGTACTTC. It codes for CASSLLGLSSYEQYF.

V is TRBV9 and J is TRBJ2-1; perhaps TRBD2 as D (6 bases). Germline assignment: CDR1 SGDLS and CDR2 YYNGEE. V lost 4 bases and J 9 bases, leaving 14 bases between the germline ends. The CDR3 contains 13 residues. CDR3 region: CASSFSSAGEQFF. The CDR3 DNA reads TGTGCCAGCAGCTTCTCCTCAGCGGGTGAGCAGTTCTTC.

The V and J genes are TRBV5-4 and TRBJ2-1; TRBD2 agrees at 13 bases. The CDR3 is made up of 16 amino acids. The V gene end was trimmed by 3 bases and the J gene end by 8 bases; junction bases not matched to a gene: 8. Germline V gene data show CDR1 as SGHNT and CDR2 as YYREEE (reference sequence). CDR3 in amino acids: CASSSPGLAGVDEQFF. The CDR3 DNA reads TGTGCCAGCAGCTCTCCCGGACTAGCGGGAGTGGATGAGCAGTTCTTC.

The chain is built from TRBV25-1 and TRBJ2-7; 13 bases line up with TRBD2. Germline V CDR1 and CDR2: MGHDK, SYGVNS. J was trimmed by 6 bases and V by 1 base; bases with no gene match: 9. This CDR3 has 17 amino acids. The CDR3 bases are TGTGCCAGCAGTGAATCGGTTAGAAGGACTAGCGGGAGCGAGCAGTACTTC. This translates into CASSESVRRTSGSEQYF.

V and J are TRBV7-2 and TRBJ2-3; 10 nucleotides align to TRBD2. Germline lookup yields CDR1 SGHTA and CDR2 FQGNSA. V lost 3 bases to trimming and J lost 1 base; unmatched junction nucleotides: 10. This CDR3 spans 18 amino acids. The CDR3 bases are TGTGCCAGCAGCTTTGCTAGCGGGAGTCGAAGGGGCACAGATACGCAGTATTTT. Translating gives CASSFASGSRRGTDTQYF.